The rows below give T cell receptor beta chains drawn from one sample of a study of radiotherapy plus CTLA-4 blockade in lung cancer. The method was immunoSEQ multiplex PCR; TCRdb's version includes in-frame clones alone and lacks a portion of them. Among some 66,000 clones listed, about four fifths were seen once. The source was peripheral blood, collected from a patient treated with radiotherapy plus ipilimumab. These receptors originate from a human donor with non-small cell lung cancer who had a partial response to radiotherapy plus ipilimumab. Both conserved end residues are part of each CDR3. Each record gives: J gene, clone size, CDR3 length, D gene, V gene, CDR3 protein, CDR3 DNA. A D gene is named only where the DNA matches it firmly. A row's size may be missing; if present it is once, few, many or a size class.

J: TRBJ2-3
size: -
length: 15
D: TRBD2
V: TRBV5-4
CDR3: CASSLGGDFTDTQYF
DNA: TGTGCCAGCAGCCTGGGAGGGGACTTCACAGATACGCAGTATTTT

J: TRBJ2-7
size: -
length: 13
D: -
V: TRBV5-1
CDR3: CASSLALSYGQYF
DNA: TGCGCCAGCAGCTTGGCGTTAAGTTACGGGCAGTACTTC

J: TRBJ2-1
size: -
length: 16
D: TRBD2
V: TRBV7-9
CDR3: CASSSAGGLAGAEQFF
DNA: TGTGCCAGCAGCTCGGCCGGGGGGCTAGCGGGAGCTGAGCAGTTCTTC

J: TRBJ1-1
size: -
length: 11
D: -
V: TRBV6-5
CDR3: CASSLQGEAFF
DNA: TGTGCCAGCAGCCTACAGGGTGAAGCTTTCTTT

J: TRBJ2-2
size: -
length: 13
D: -
V: TRBV10-3
CDR3: CAIRDPRGGELFF
DNA: TGTGCCATCAGGGACCCCCGGGGCGGGGAGCTGTTTTTT

J: TRBJ2-2
size: -
length: 13
D: -
V: TRBV6-6
CDR3: CASSRGGHGELFF
DNA: TGTGCCAGCAGCAGGGGAGGGCACGGGGAGCTGTTTTTT

J: TRBJ1-5
size: few
length: 13
D: TRBD1
V: TRBV2
CDR3: CASSSTGVGPQHF
DNA: TGTGCCAGCAGTTCAACAGGGGTCGGGCCCCAGCATTTT

J: TRBJ2-5
size: -
length: 13
D: TRBD2
V: TRBV29-1
CDR3: CSLGASGQETQYF
DNA: TGCAGTCTCGGGGCTAGCGGTCAAGAGACCCAGTACTTC

J: TRBJ2-1
size: -
length: 14
D: TRBD1
V: TRBV5-6
CDR3: CASSRDRVGNEQFF
DNA: TGTGCCAGCAGCCGTGACAGGGTCGGGAATGAGCAGTTCTTC

J: TRBJ2-1
size: -
length: 18
D: TRBD2
V: TRBV10-1
CDR3: CASSGKAGGGSSYNEQFF
DNA: TGCGCCAGCAGTGGAAAAGCGGGAGGTGGGAGCTCCTACAATGAGCAGTTCTTC

J: TRBJ1-1
size: -
length: 15
D: -
V: TRBV6-1
CDR3: CASSDRAGANTEAFF
DNA: TGTGCCAGCAGTGATCGAGCAGGCGCGAACACTGAAGCTTTCTTT

J: TRBJ2-7
size: -
length: 13
D: TRBD1
V: TRBV19
CDR3: CASSRRTGHSTYF
DNA: TGTGCCAGTAGTAGACGGACAGGCCATTCAACATACTTC

J: TRBJ1-2
size: -
length: 13
D: -
V: TRBV14
CDR3: CASSPTSGYGYTF
DNA: TGTGCCAGCAGCCCTACCAGCGGATATGGCTACACCTTC

J: TRBJ2-7
size: -
length: 14
D: -
V: TRBV5-1
CDR3: CASSGGTGSNEQYF
DNA: TGCGCCAGCAGCGGCGGCACAGGGTCGAACGAGCAGTACTTC

J: TRBJ2-7
size: -
length: 12
D: TRBD1
V: TRBV2
CDR3: CASSATGNEQYF
DNA: TGTGCCAGCAGCGCGACAGGGAACGAGCAGTACTTC

J: TRBJ1-2
size: -
length: 14
D: -
V: TRBV6-1
CDR3: CASTSGTTDAGYTF
DNA: TGTGCCAGCACTTCAGGGACAACCGACGCTGGCTACACCTTC

J: TRBJ2-7
size: once
length: 11
D: -
V: TRBV28
CDR3: CASNRDYEQYF
DNA: TGTGCCAGCAACAGGGACTACGAGCAGTACTTC

J: TRBJ2-7
size: once
length: 14
D: TRBD1
V: TRBV5-5
CDR3: CASSFGTGGYEQYF
DNA: TGTGCCAGCAGCTTTGGGACAGGGGGCTACGAGCAGTACTTC

J: TRBJ1-1
size: -
length: 13
D: -
V: TRBV10-3
CDR3: CAVQQGGSTEAFF
DNA: TGTGCCGTTCAACAGGGCGGGTCAACTGAAGCTTTCTTT

J: TRBJ2-1
size: -
length: 16
D: -
V: TRBV4-2
CDR3: CASSPQLGGWNYEQFF
DNA: TGTGCCAGCAGCCCACAGTTGGGGGGATGGAATTATGAGCAGTTCTTC

J: TRBJ1-4
size: -
length: 11
D: -
V: TRBV6-5
CDR3: CATSRGEKLFF
DNA: TGTGCCACCTCGCGGGGTGAAAAACTGTTTTTT

J: TRBJ2-2
size: -
length: 15
D: -
V: TRBV6-4
CDR3: CASSVLASNTGELFF
DNA: TGTGCCAGCAGTGTTCTAGCGTCGAACACCGGGGAGCTGTTTTTT

J: TRBJ2-7
size: -
length: 16
D: TRBD2
V: TRBV5-3
CDR3: CARSCPVAGGPYEQYF
DNA: TGTGCCAGAAGCTGTCCAGTAGCGGGAGGGCCCTACGAGCAGTACTTC

J: TRBJ1-4
size: -
length: 14
D: TRBD1
V: TRBV11-2
CDR3: CASSPLRGREKLFF
DNA: TGTGCCAGCAGCCCGCTCAGGGGGCGCGAAAAACTGTTTTTT

J: TRBJ2-7
size: -
length: 15
D: -
V: TRBV9
CDR3: CASSVLNSVIYEQYF
DNA: TGTGCCAGCAGCGTTCTTAACTCGGTTATCTACGAGCAGTACTTC

J: TRBJ2-1
size: -
length: 17
D: TRBD2
V: TRBV4-1
CDR3: CASSQEPGLAGFNEQFF
DNA: TGCGCCAGCAGCCAAGAGCCGGGACTAGCGGGGTTCAATGAGCAGTTCTTC

J: TRBJ2-1
size: -
length: 14
D: TRBD1
V: TRBV5-1
CDR3: CASSLSQGANEQFF
DNA: TGCGCCAGCAGCTTGTCCCAGGGGGCTAATGAGCAGTTCTTC

J: TRBJ1-5
size: -
length: 16
D: TRBD1
V: TRBV19
CDR3: CASSIDGRGSGQPQHF
DNA: TGTGCCAGTAGTATAGACGGCAGGGGGTCGGGTCAGCCCCAGCATTTT

J: TRBJ2-1
size: -
length: 13
D: -
V: TRBV25-1
CDR3: CASQPGGVHEQFF
DNA: TGTGCCAGCCAACCTGGAGGGGTACATGAGCAGTTCTTC

J: TRBJ2-7
size: -
length: 14
D: TRBD1
V: TRBV29-1
CDR3: CSVKPRQGLGEQYF
DNA: TGCAGCGTTAAGCCTCGACAGGGGCTCGGCGAGCAGTACTTC

J: TRBJ2-7
size: -
length: 13
D: TRBD1
V: TRBV19
CDR3: CASSMGQGYEQYF
DNA: TGTGCCAGTAGTATGGGACAGGGCTACGAGCAGTACTTC

J: TRBJ2-1
size: -
length: 16
D: TRBD2
V: TRBV7-9
CDR3: CASSPRTSGTHNEQFF
DNA: TGTGCCAGCAGCCCACGCACTAGCGGGACCCACAATGAGCAGTTCTTC

J: TRBJ2-7
size: -
length: 12
D: -
V: TRBV5-6
CDR3: CASSPVRGEQYF
DNA: TGTGCCAGCAGCCCGGTACGGGGGGAGCAGTACTTC

J: TRBJ2-7
size: -
length: 14
D: TRBD2
V: TRBV2
CDR3: CASKYRTSGYEQYF
DNA: TGTGCGAGCAAGTATAGGACTAGCGGTTACGAGCAGTACTTC